This T cell receptor (beta chain) was sequenced during a study of shared clonotypes between healthy human individuals. Assay used: immunoSEQ multiplex PCR; TCRdb lists only in-frame clones, some missing. The table includes 2 million to 2.5 million clones, approximately 94% detected once. This CDR3 is built from 14 residues. The V end lost 2 bases, the J end lost 8 bases, and 12 bases lay between the germline ends. The germline gives CDR1 MNHEY, CDR2 SMNVEV (reference sequence). Concerning this clone: Its specificity is unknown. Additional DNA sequences in this sample encode the identical CDR3.

Points from the study as a whole: Although depth was large, rarefaction showed that sequencing of the sorted subsets was incomplete.

The source material was naive CD4+ T cells from PBMCs. The subset here: CD45RA+ positively selected. This sequence originates from a man between 18 and 29 years old in good health. Some clones in this sample may be carry-over from other donors' samples. The chain links TRBV27 to TRBJ1-4, with D perhaps TRBD1 (5 bases). CDR3 sequence (DNA): TGTGCCAGCAGTTTAACAGGAATCAGGGAAAAACTGTTTTTT. Its protein is CASSLTGIREKLFF. The full variable domain, in which reference TRBV27 and TRBJ1-4 provide the parts outside the CDR3, is EAQVTQNPRYLITVTGKKLTVTCSQNMNHEYMSWYRQDPGLGLRQIYYSMNVEVTDKGDVPEGYKVSRKEKRNFPLILESPSPNQTSLYFCASSLTGIREKLFFGSGTQLSVL.